This TCR beta chain is from a study of cytomegalovirus exposure and HLA in healthy donors. The study's findings and limits: Donor immune exposure was known only as CMV serostatus.

13 Jbeta primers and 60 Vbeta primers were used for the PCR. Some clones are missing from TCRdb's copy, which holds only in-frame ones; the method was immunoSEQ multiplex PCR. The sample carries 130,000 to 150,000 clones, about 80% recorded once. The J segment lost 6 bases and the V segment lost 5 bases, leaving 6 bases of the junction unmatched. Germline-derived CDR1 and CDR2 are MNHEY and SVGAGI. CDR3 size: 15 residues. As regards this clone: Its antigen remains unidentified.

Material: PBMCs. This sequence was found in a woman aged 18-35 years in good health and CMV-seropositive. The V call is TRBV6-5, the J call TRBJ1-6; 8 nucleotides match TRBD1. In nucleotides, the CDR3 is TGTGCCAGCAGTCAAATACAGGGGGTTAATTCACCCCTCCACTTT. This gives the protein CASSQIQGVNSPLHF.